These 22 T cell receptor beta chains originate from one sample sequenced in a study of cytomegalovirus exposure and HLA in healthy donors. PCR amplification relied on 60 Vbeta primers (plus 13 Jbeta primers). Assay used: immunoSEQ multiplex PCR; TCRdb lists only in-frame clones, some missing. Of roughly 150,000 clones in the sample, 73% were seen once. Sequencing was done on a sample of PBMCs. The receptors originated from a woman aged 18 to 35 in good health and CMV-seronegative.

This clone was detected a few times. J is TRBJ2-6 and V is TRBV4-3; no clear D gene. V dropped 0 bases and J dropped 0 bases, with 6 bases sitting between them. This CDR3 is built from 16 residues. The V gene's germline CDR1 is LGHNA and CDR2 YSLEER. The CDR3: CASSQDQSSGANVLTF. The DNA of the CDR3 is TGCGCCAGCAGCCAAGACCAATCCTCTGGGGCCAACGTCCTGACTTTC.

The chain combines TRBV13 with TRBJ1-2; 9 nucleotides line up with TRBD1. The V and J ends lost 7 bases and 4 bases, in that order; junction bases with no gene match: 10. The V gene's germline CDR1 is PRHDT and CDR2 FYEKMQ (reference sequence). CDR3 length equals 15 residues. CDR3 residues: CASTLGTGTSYGYTF. Here the CDR3 DNA reads TGTGCCAGCACATTGGGGACAGGGACGAGCTATGGCTACACCTTC.

The chain uses TRBV10-3 and TRBJ1-4; TRBD1 agrees at 9 bases. This CDR3 comprises 13 residues. Trimming took 10 bases from V and 6 from J; bases not matched to a gene: 6. Germline values: CDR1 ENHRY, CDR2 SYGVKD. The CDR3: CATNDRGDEKLFF. For the CDR3, the DNA is TGTGCCACCAACGACAGGGGGGATGAAAAACTGTTTTTT.

This clone appeared a single time. CDR3 sequence reads: CATSRERSTTYTQYF. The CDR3 nucleotides are TGTGCCACCAGCAGAGAGCGATCCACGACTTATACGCAGTATTTT. The gene calls are TRBV15 and TRBJ2-3; D is uncertain. V was clipped by 0 bases and J by 7 bases, with 14 bases between them. The CDR3 runs 15 residues. Germline loops: CDR1 LNHNV, CDR2 YYDKDF (reference sequence). The full variable domain, its missing parts supplied by reference TRBV15 and TRBJ2-3, is DAMVIQNPRYQVTQFGKPVTLSCSQTLNHNVMYWYQQKSSQAPKLLFHYYDKDFNNEADTPDNFQSRRPNTSFCFLDIRSPGLGDTAMYLCATSRERSTTYTQYFGPGTRLTVL.

This chain uses TRBV6-6 with TRBJ2-5; 8 bases agree with TRBD2. With V trimmed by 2 bases and J by 2 bases, 4 bases remained unmatched. The CDR3 sequence is 15 residues long. Germline CDR1 MNHNY, CDR2 SVGAGI (reference sequence). In DNA form, the CDR3 reads TGTGCCAGCAGTTACCCCCAGCGGGGGCAAGAGACCCAGTACTTC. Translation: CASSYPQRGQETQYF.

This clone is a singleton in its sample. The rearrangement links TRBV6-5 to TRBJ1-1; D is possibly TRBD1 (6 bases). The V gene lost 0 bases and the J gene lost 7 bases, with 9 bases spanning the gap. This CDR3 region has 13 residues. Germline V gives CDR1 MNHEY, CDR2 SVGAGI. The CDR3 DNA is TGTGCCAGCAGTTACTCTTCAGGGGTTGAAGCTTTCTTT. This codes for CASSYSSGVEAFF.

The chain carries TRBV7-8 and TRBJ2-5, with D possibly being TRBD2 (6 bases). V was clipped by 0 bases and J by 4 bases, with 15 bases between them. CDR1 and CDR2 from the germline V gene are SGHVS and FQNEAQ. This CDR3 is built from 16 residues. The CDR3 DNA sequence: TGTGCCAGCAGCTTAGCGCTAATCGGGAGAGGAGAGACCCAGTACTTC. It specifies CASSLALIGRGETQYF. The variable domain in full, completed from reference TRBV7-8 and TRBJ2-5, reads GAGVSQSPRYKVAKRGQDVALRCDPISGHVSLFWYQQALGQGPEFLTYFQNEAQLDKSGLPSDRFFAERPEGSVSTLKIQRTQQEDSAVYLCASSLALIGRGETQYFGPGTRLLVL.

The chain recombines TRBV2 with TRBJ2-5; D remains unclear. Germline V gives CDR1 SNHLY, CDR2 FYNNEI. Deletions cut 8 bases from V and 0 bases from J, with 13 bases between. The CDR3 totals 14 residues. In nucleotides, the CDR3 is TGTGCCAGCCTCCCATTCCGGGACCAAGAGACCCAGTACTTC. It codes for CASLPFRDQETQYF.

This chain connects TRBV7-9 to TRBJ2-7; 7 nucleotides agree with TRBD1. Per the germline V gene, CDR1 is SEHNR and CDR2 is FQNEAQ (reference sequence). The CDR3 spans 15 residues. Trimming removed 4 bases from V and 2 bases from J; junction bases left unmatched: 8. The CDR3 DNA sequence: TGTGCCAGCAGCTCGACTTCAAGGGGGCCCTACGAGCAGTACGTC. This translates into CASSSTSRGPYEQYV.

For the CDR3, the DNA is TGTGCCAGCAGCCTATGGGACAGGGGGTACAATGAGCAGTTCTTC. Amino acids: CASSLWDRGYNEQFF. The rearrangement links TRBV7-9 to TRBJ2-1; TRBD1 aligns across 11 bases. Germline-derived CDR1 and CDR2 are SEHNR and FQNEAQ (reference sequence). After removal of 5 bases from V and 4 bases from J, the junction contained 4 bases not matched to a gene. The CDR3 length is 15 residues.

The chain couples TRBV9 to TRBJ1-1; 9 nucleotides line up with TRBD1. This CDR3 is built from 16 residues. Germline V gene sequence: CDR1 SGDLS, CDR2 YYNGEE. The V and J ends lost 7 bases and 4 bases, in that order; junction bases with no gene match: 14. The DNA of the CDR3 is TGTGCCAGCGCCGACTCGGGGGGACAGGGCAGCACTGAAGCTTTCTTT. Encoded protein: CASADSGGQGSTEAFF.

The chain has TRBV5-6 and TRBJ2-4; D is unclear. The CDR3 extends over 14 amino acids. Germline CDR1 and CDR2: SGHDT and YYEEEE. V was cut by 2 bases and J by 2 bases, with 8 bases left in between. CDR3 sequence: CASSFSSTKNIQYF. CDR3 nucleotides: TGTGCCAGCAGCTTCAGTTCCACCAAAAACATTCAGTACTTC.

CDR3 in amino acids: CASSFGGIMDTYGYTF. DNA for the CDR3: TGTGCCAGCAGTTTCGGGGGGATTATGGACACATATGGCTACACCTTC. The V and J genes are TRBV28 and TRBJ1-2, with D possibly TRBD1 on 5 matching bases. Trimming left V 3 bases short and J 5 bases short, with 19 bases between. Germline lookup yields CDR1 MDHEN and CDR2 SYDVKM. This CDR3 has 16 residues.

This clone was picked up a small number of times. The V and J genes are TRBV28 and TRBJ2-5; 10 nucleotides match TRBD2. Germline V gives CDR1 MDHEN, CDR2 SYDVKM. V was pared by 6 bases and J by 5 bases, with 9 bases of the junction left unmatched. The CDR3 spans 15 residues. The CDR3 DNA follows: TGTGCCAGCAGGAACGAGCGGGGGGGCCGGGAGACCCAGTACTTC. This translates into CASRNERGGRETQYF.

The chain has TRBV15 and TRBJ2-7, with 7 bases fitting TRBD2. CDR3 length: 17 residues. Trimming at V came to 1 base and at J to 4 bases, leaving 13 bases not matched to a gene. The germline CDR1 and CDR2 sequences are LNHNV and YYDKDF (reference sequence). The CDR3 bases are TGTGCCACCAGCAGAGGTCTTGGGCCGGGACTACTATACGAGCAGTACGTC. Translated, it gives CATSRGLGPGLLYEQYV.

The rearrangement links TRBV11-1 to TRBJ1-4, with unresolved D. CDR3 length equals 14 residues. The ends were cut back, 5 bases at V and 8 bases at J, with 15 bases in the middle. Looked up from germline, CDR1 is SGHAT and CDR2 is FQDESV (reference sequence). CDR3 loop: CASSPTGSREKLFF. The CDR3 region has the DNA TGTGCCAGCAGCCCGACGGGATCCAGAGAAAAACTGTTTTTT.

The sample holds one count of this clone. The chain links TRBV5-6 to TRBJ1-6; D is unclear. This CDR3 comprises 12 residues. Germline-derived CDR1 and CDR2 are SGHDT and YYEEEE. V dropped 3 bases and J dropped 10 bases, with 8 bases sitting between them. CDR3 residues: CASSSRLSPLHF. The CDR3 bases are TGTGCCAGCAGCTCCAGGCTGTCACCCCTCCACTTT. Supplemented by reference TRBV5-6 and TRBJ1-6, the full variable domain reads DAGVTQSPTHLIKTRGQQVTLRCSPKSGHDTVSWYQQALGQGPQFIFQYYEEEERQRGNFPDRFSGHQFPNYSSELNVNALLLGDSALYLCASSSRLSPLHFGNGTRLTVT.

This chain links TRBV7-3 with TRBJ2-5; a possible D gene is TRBD1 (6 bases). Germline lookup yields CDR1 SGHTA and CDR2 FQGTGA. This CDR3 contains 14 residues. V lost 6 bases to trimming and J lost 1 base, with 12 bases between them. The CDR3 region has the DNA TGTGCCAGCAGTTCTGGACAGTCCCAAGAGACCCAGTACTTC. This codes for CASSSGQSQETQYF.

This clone was counted between two and nine times. This rearrangement joins TRBV30 to TRBJ2-3; D may be TRBD2 (5 bases). Germline V gene lookup returns CDR1 GTSNPN and CDR2 SVGIG (reference sequence). This CDR3 is built from 14 residues. Trimming pared 1 base from V and 1 base from J, leaving 9 bases between. CDR3 in amino acids: CAWSGRTRTDTQYF. Written as DNA, the CDR3 is TGTGCCTGGAGTGGTAGGACTCGCACAGATACGCAGTATTTT.

This chain uses TRBV11-2 with TRBJ2-5, with 8 bases that match TRBD2. The CDR3 spans 13 residues. CDR1 SGHAT and CDR2 FQNNGV come from the germline V gene. J gave up 2 bases and V 5 bases, and 1 base lay outside the gene matches. The DNA of the CDR3 is TGTGCCAGCAGCCGGGGGGGGCAAGAGACCCAGTACTTC. Residues: CASSRGGQETQYF.

CDR3 amino acids: CASAEGLISGNTIYF. CDR3 DNA: TGTGCCAGCGCCGAGGGCTTGATCTCTGGAAACACCATATATTTT. The V gene is TRBV6-5, the J gene TRBJ1-3; D is uncertain. V lost 8 bases to trimming and J lost 0 bases, with 14 bases between them. The CDR3 runs to 15 residues. Germline CDR1 and CDR2: MNHEY and SVGAGI.

Written as DNA, the CDR3 is TGTGCCAGCACCAGGACAGGTGCCAACTATGGCTACACCTTC. Translated, it gives CASTRTGANYGYTF. The V and J genes are TRBV6-5 and TRBJ1-2, with TRBD1 identical over 7 bases. Germline V lookup: CDR1 MNHEY, CDR2 SVGAGI. V dropped 7 bases and J dropped 2; count of bases not matched to a gene: 7. The CDR3 spans 14 residues.